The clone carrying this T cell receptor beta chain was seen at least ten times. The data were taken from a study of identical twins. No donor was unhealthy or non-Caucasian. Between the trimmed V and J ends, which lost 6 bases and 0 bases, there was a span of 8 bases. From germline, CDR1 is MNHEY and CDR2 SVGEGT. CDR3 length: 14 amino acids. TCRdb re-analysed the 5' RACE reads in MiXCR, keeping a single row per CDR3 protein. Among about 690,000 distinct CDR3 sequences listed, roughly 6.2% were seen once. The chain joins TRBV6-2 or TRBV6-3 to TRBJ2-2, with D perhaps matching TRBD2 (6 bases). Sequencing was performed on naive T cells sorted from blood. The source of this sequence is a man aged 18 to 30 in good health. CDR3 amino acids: CASRGLPNTGELFF. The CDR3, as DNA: TGTGCCAGCAGGGGACTCCCGAACACCGGGGAGCTGTTTTTT.